The rows below give T cell receptor beta chains drawn from one sample of a study of blood T cells in healthy people across ages. From the 5' RACE reads, TCRdb called clonotypes with MiXCR, one entry per CDR3 protein. The profile shows roughly 800,000 distinct CDR3 sequences, 55% to 70% of them singletons. Sequenced material: blood. Every receptor here comes from a man aged 25 to 40 in good health. The CDR3 runs from the conserved cysteine through the conserved F or W. A D gene is named only where the DNA matches it firmly.

v_call d_call cdr3_aa
TRBV9 TRBD2 CASSGGLADHSTDTRYF
TRBV14 . CASSPPGPLRSEQYF
TRBV6-5 . CASSTHISGANVLTF
TRBV7-2 . CASSLMGNEQFF
TRBV10-3 . CAISESIQENTGELFF
TRBV15 . CATSGYVVDEQFF
TRBV5-1 TRBD1 CASTLGGNTGELFF
TRBV3-1 TRBD1 CASSQEGQGDLGYTF
TRBV19 . CASSTEGSYAEAFF
TRBV7-2 TRBD1 CASSSRAGTGTGEQYF
TRBV6-1 . CASSEGPADIQYF
TRBV7-2 . CASSPNLKEAEYF
TRBV29-1 . CSVAPPREGGETQYF
TRBV7-2 . CASRTTAQQFF
TRBV2 TRBD2 CASMLGLAEEQFF
TRBV29-1 . CSVEPDAYNEQFF
TRBV4-3 . CASSQDLGGGATDTQYF